The clone carrying this TCR beta chain has just a few counts. The source of the sample is a study of control samples from healthy donors and cancer patients. Profiling relied on immunoSEQ multiplex PCR, and the TCRdb table lists in-frame clones only, not all of them. This sample carries 200,000 or so clones, around 90% of them seen once, and the ten largest clones take over 1.5%. Germline values: CDR1 MNHEY, CDR2 SMNVEV (reference sequence). The ends were cut back, 7 bases at V and 6 bases at J, with 10 bases in the middle. This CDR3 region has 12 residues. The sequenced sample was blood. The TCR was taken from a man between 25 and 39 years old in good health. V is TRBV27 and J is TRBJ1-5; D may be TRBD1 (6 bases). CDR3 amino acids: CASTTGFQPQHF. CDR3 bases: TGTGCCAGCACCACAGGGTTTCAGCCCCAGCATTTT.